Sequencing of this T cell receptor beta chain was carried out in a study of response to subunit inactivated influenza vaccine. TCRdb re-derived calls from the RT-PCR reads in MiXCR, one entry per CDR3 protein. Of more than 700,000 distinct CDR3 sequences detected, 21% appear once; the ten largest clones hold about 9.4%. Points from the study as a whole: The authors suggested that few new T cells are recruited per seasonal influenza vaccination.

The CDR3 has 10 amino acids. CDR1 is SEHNR, CDR2 FQNEAQ, per germline (reference sequence). With regard to this clonotype: The target antigen is unknown. At one end, the junction sequence differs from germline, possibly due to a read error.

The chain employs TRBV7-9 and TRBJ2-7; tentative D call: TRBD2 (5 bases). The TCR was taken from a man in his forties or fifties who received an inactivated influenza vaccine. The specimen comprised PBMCs from blood, sampled more than 4 days after vaccination. The CDR3 spells CASSREIESF. CDR3 in DNA: TGTGCCAGCAGCCGGGAAATAGAGAGCTTC.